The rows below give T cell receptor beta chains drawn from one sample of a study of T cell changes during pregnancy in multiple sclerosis. Data came from immunoSEQ multiplex PCR; TCRdb stores just in-frame clones and leaves some out. The data show roughly 40,000 clones, roughly nine tenths seen once. This material consisted of CD4+ T cells from peripheral blood mononuclear cells, taken in the first trimester of pregnancy. Receptors originate from a female donor with multiple sclerosis, enrolled in a pregnancy study. CDR3s include the opening cysteine and the closing phenylalanine or tryptophan. D genes are given only for firm matches. Size tells how often a clone was seen (once, few, many) or the class of an expanded clone, and some rows leave it out.

j_call v_call clone_size d_call cdr3_aa cdr3_nt
TRBJ1-3 TRBV7-2 NA NA CASSSFRGSGNTIYF TGTGCCAGCAGTTCCTTTAGGGGATCGGGAAACACCATATATTTT
TRBJ2-2 TRBV10-1 NA NA CASSGSFVGELFF TGCGCCAGCAGTGGTAGTTTCGTCGGGGAGCTGTTTTTT
TRBJ2-3 TRBV5-6 once NA CASSLVVSGRTDTQYF TGTGCCAGCAGCTTGGTCGTGAGCGGGCGCACAGATACGCAGTATTTT
TRBJ1-2 TRBV7-8 once NA CASSPPRGGEFYGYTF TGTGCCAGCAGCCCCCCGCGGGGAGGGGAGTTCTATGGCTACACCTTC
TRBJ2-5 TRBV27 NA NA CASSPAGVQETQYF TGTGCCAGCAGTCCCGCCGGGGTTCAAGAGACCCAGTACTTC
TRBJ1-2 TRBV6-4 NA TRBD1 CASRRGYGYTF TGTGCCAGCCGCAGGGGGTATGGCTACACCTTC
TRBJ2-1 TRBV5-6 NA NA CASSLLSGSKIGEQFF TGTGCCAGCAGCTTGTTGTCGGGGTCGAAGATTGGTGAGCAGTTCTTC
TRBJ2-2 TRBV14 NA NA CASRASSNTGELFF TGTGCCAGCAGGGCTAGTTCAAACACCGGGGAGCTGTTTTTT
TRBJ2-1 TRBV2 NA TRBD2 CASSARLAGGNEQFF TGTGCCAGCAGCGCCAGACTAGCGGGAGGGAATGAGCAGTTCTTC
TRBJ2-7 TRBV11-1 NA NA CASSLSQVAVNYEQYF TGTGCCAGCAGCCTCTCCCAAGTAGCGGTTAATTACGAGCAGTACTTC
TRBJ2-1 TRBV4-2 NA NA CASSQVAQGLFF TGTGCCAGCAGCCAAGTTGCCCAGGGGCTATTCTTC
TRBJ1-1 TRBV4-1 once NA CASSQEQRNTEAFF TGCGCCAGCAGCCAAGAGCAGCGGAACACTGAAGCTTTCTTT
TRBJ2-7 TRBV5-6 NA NA CASSLGTWDEQYF TGTGCCAGCAGCTTGGGGACTTGGGACGAGCAGTACTTC
TRBJ1-2 TRBV6-4 NA NA CASSNVGTRSGYTF TGTGCCAGCAGTAATGTAGGAACGCGGAGTGGCTACACCTTC
TRBJ2-1 TRBV5-1 NA NA CASSFAASEQFF TGCGCCAGCAGCTTCGCGGCCTCTGAGCAGTTCTTC
TRBJ1-4 TRBV6-1 NA NA CASSLSITNEKLFF TGTGCCAGCTCCCTTTCTATAACTAATGAAAAACTGTTTTTT
TRBJ1-2 TRBV7-2 NA TRBD1 CASSFKPGTGYGYTF TGTGCCAGCAGCTTCAAACCTGGGACAGGGTATGGCTACACCTTC
TRBJ2-7 TRBV2 NA TRBD2 CASRGLAVAYEQYF TGTGCCAGCAGAGGACTAGCGGTAGCCTACGAGCAGTACTTC
TRBJ1-5 TRBV5-5 NA TRBD1 CASSLGPGQQYSNQPQHF TGTGCCAGCAGCTTGGGGCCGGGACAGCAGTATAGCAATCAGCCCCAGCATTTT
TRBJ2-1 TRBV4-3 once NA CASSQAQAFRVNEQFF TGCGCCAGCAGCCAAGCCCAGGCCTTTCGTGTCAATGAGCAGTTCTTC
TRBJ2-5 TRBV25-1 NA TRBD1 CASSEFAMRQGALETQYF TGTGCCAGCAGTGAATTCGCAATGAGACAGGGGGCTTTGGAGACCCAGTACTTC
TRBJ2-2 TRBV7-9 once TRBD1 CASSHRPRRDRDTGELFF TGTGCCAGCAGCCACCGTCCTCGCCGGGACAGAGACACCGGGGAGCTGTTTTTT
TRBJ2-1 TRBV6-4 once NA CASSDSKGGHYNEQFF TGTGCCAGCAGTGACTCCAAGGGGGGGCACTACAATGAGCAGTTCTTC
TRBJ2-1 TRBV10-3 NA TRBD1 CAISVSPTTGRLNNEQFF TGTGCCATCAGTGTCTCCCCCACGACAGGGAGACTAAACAATGAGCAGTTCTTC
TRBJ1-2 TRBV5-1 NA TRBD1 CASSFTGERYGYTF TGCGCCAGCAGCTTTACAGGGGAGAGATATGGCTACACCTTC
TRBJ1-2 TRBV18 few TRBD1 CASSPAITGGYGYTF TGTGCCAGCTCACCCGCAATTACAGGGGGGTATGGCTACACCTTC
TRBJ2-7 TRBV30 NA NA CAGSLGGSSYEQYF TGTGCCGGGAGTTTGGGTGGGAGCTCCTACGAGCAGTACTTC
TRBJ1-2 TRBV6-5 NA NA CASSYSSGFYGYTF TGTGCCAGCAGTTACTCGTCAGGATTCTATGGCTACACCTTC
TRBJ2-1 TRBV30 NA TRBD2 CAWRREGIEQFF TGTGCCTGGAGACGGGAGGGCATCGAGCAGTTCTTC
TRBJ2-6 TRBV5-8 NA NA CASSLGQFSGANVLTF TGTGCCAGCAGCTTGGGACAATTCTCTGGGGCCAACGTCCTGACTTTC
TRBJ2-1 TRBV30 NA NA CAWSGTASSYNEQFF TGTGCCTGGAGTGGGACAGCGAGCTCCTACAATGAGCAGTTCTTC
TRBJ2-1 TRBV11-3 few NA CASSLGVGVGNEQFF TGTGCCAGCAGCTTAGGGGTAGGGGTGGGCAATGAGCAGTTCTTC
TRBJ1-4 TRBV18 once TRBD1 CASSPGQGDEKLFF TGTGCCAGCTCACCGGGACAGGGCGATGAAAAACTGTTTTTT
TRBJ1-1 TRBV7-2 NA NA CASSLAWGGEAFF TGTGCCAGCAGCTTAGCGTGGGGGGGAGAAGCTTTCTTT
TRBJ1-2 TRBV5-6 NA NA CASSLGEIRHYGYTF TGTGCCAGCAGCTTGGGAGAAATCCGCCACTATGGCTACACCTTC
TRBJ1-3 TRBV7-6 NA TRBD1 CASSFLPAGQGISGNTIYF TGTGCCAGCAGCTTTCTTCCCGCGGGACAGGGGATCTCTGGAAACACCATATATTTT
TRBJ1-3 TRBV7-9 NA NA CASSLIPWAYGNTIYF TGTGCCAGCAGCTTAATCCCCTGGGCATACGGAAACACCATATATTTT
TRBJ2-7 TRBV7-2 NA TRBD2 CASSAGVFYEQYF TGTGCCAGCTCGGCGGGAGTTTTCTACGAGCAGTACTTC
TRBJ1-5 TRBV19 NA NA CASSTQQGEKPQHF TGTGCCAGTAGTACCCAACAGGGAGAGAAGCCCCAGCATTTT
TRBJ1-4 TRBV19 NA TRBD1 CASSAPDRGNEKLFF TGTGCCAGTAGTGCCCCGGACAGGGGGAATGAAAAACTGTTTTTT
TRBJ2-1 TRBV19 few TRBD2 CASSSLAASYNEQFF TGTGCCAGTAGTTCCCTAGCGGCCTCCTACAATGAGCAGTTCTTC
TRBJ1-2 TRBV27 NA NA CATHRGSGGYTF TGTGCCACCCACCGGGGGAGCGGTGGCTACACCTTC
TRBJ1-1 TRBV7-3 NA NA CASSEQPLTEAFF TGTGCCAGCAGCGAGCAACCCCTCACTGAAGCTTTCTTT
TRBJ2-3 TRBV19 NA TRBD2 CASSSRTGTSGTDTQYF TGTGCCAGTAGTTCCCGAACCGGGACTAGCGGCACAGATACGCAGTATTTT
TRBJ2-3 TRBV15 NA TRBD2 CATSREGSGGPTDTQYF TGTGCCACCAGCAGAGAAGGTAGCGGGGGGCCCACAGATACGCAGTATTTT
TRBJ1-1 TRBV6-5 NA TRBD1 CASSRDRVFGEAFF TGTGCCAGCAGCAGAGACAGGGTGTTTGGTGAAGCTTTCTTT
TRBJ1-1 TRBV7-3 NA NA CASSLVRLTEAFF TGTGCCAGCAGCTTAGTGAGGCTCACTGAAGCTTTCTTT
TRBJ1-5 TRBV19 NA TRBD1 CASSFGTGYNQPQHF TGTGCCAGTAGTTTTGGGACAGGGTACAATCAGCCCCAGCATTTT
TRBJ1-1 TRBV18 NA NA CASSQQTNTEAFF TGTGCCAGCTCACAACAGACAAACACTGAAGCTTTCTTT
TRBJ1-5 TRBV5-8 NA NA CASSWGTTRGQPQHF TGTGCCAGCAGCTGGGGGACTACGAGGGGTCAGCCCCAGCATTTT
TRBJ2-5 TRBV30 NA NA CAWSVQGIKTQYF TGTGCCTGGAGTGTGCAGGGAATCAAGACCCAGTACTTC
TRBJ1-3 TRBV4-2 NA TRBD1 CASSPPSGTGGNTIYF TGTGCCAGCAGCCCCCCCTCGGGGACAGGCGGAAACACCATATATTTT
TRBJ2-1 TRBV10-1 medium-sized TRBD2 CASQGTSGSYNEQFF TGCGCCAGCCAAGGGACTAGCGGGAGCTACAATGAGCAGTTCTTC